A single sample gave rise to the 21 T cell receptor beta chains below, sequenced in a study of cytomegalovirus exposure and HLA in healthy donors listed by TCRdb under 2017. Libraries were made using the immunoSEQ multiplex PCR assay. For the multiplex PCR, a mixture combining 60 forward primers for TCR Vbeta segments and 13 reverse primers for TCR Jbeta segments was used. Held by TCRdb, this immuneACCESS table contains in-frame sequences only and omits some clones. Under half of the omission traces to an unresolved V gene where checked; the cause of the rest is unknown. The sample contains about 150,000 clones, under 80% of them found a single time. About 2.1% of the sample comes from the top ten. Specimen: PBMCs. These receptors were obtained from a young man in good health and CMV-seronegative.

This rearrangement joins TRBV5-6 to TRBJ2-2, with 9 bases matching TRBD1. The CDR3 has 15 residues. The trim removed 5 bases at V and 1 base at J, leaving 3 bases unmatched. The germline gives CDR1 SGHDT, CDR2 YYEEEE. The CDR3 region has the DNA TGTGCCAGCAGATCGGGACAGGGGAACACCGGGGAGCTGTTTTTT. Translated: CASRSGQGNTGELFF.

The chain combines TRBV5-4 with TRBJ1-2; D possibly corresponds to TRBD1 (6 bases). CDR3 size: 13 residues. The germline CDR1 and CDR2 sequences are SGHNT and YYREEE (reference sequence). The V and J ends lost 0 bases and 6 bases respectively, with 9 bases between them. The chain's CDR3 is CASSLVTGNGYTF. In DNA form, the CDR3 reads TGTGCCAGCAGCTTGGTTACAGGGAATGGCTACACCTTC.

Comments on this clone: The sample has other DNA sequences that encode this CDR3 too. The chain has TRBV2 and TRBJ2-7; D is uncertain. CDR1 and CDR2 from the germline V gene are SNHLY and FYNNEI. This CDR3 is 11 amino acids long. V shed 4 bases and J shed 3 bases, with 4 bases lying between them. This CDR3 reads CASSASYEQYF. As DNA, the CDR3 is TGTGCCAGCAGTGCTAGCTACGAGCAGTACTTC.

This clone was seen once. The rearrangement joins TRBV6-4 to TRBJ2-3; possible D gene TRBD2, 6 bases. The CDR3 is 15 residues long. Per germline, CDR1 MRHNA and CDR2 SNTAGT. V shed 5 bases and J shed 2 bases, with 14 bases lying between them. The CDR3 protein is CASSPLGLPTDTQYF. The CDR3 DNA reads TGTGCCAGCAGTCCCCTGGGACTGCCCACAGATACGCAGTATTTT.

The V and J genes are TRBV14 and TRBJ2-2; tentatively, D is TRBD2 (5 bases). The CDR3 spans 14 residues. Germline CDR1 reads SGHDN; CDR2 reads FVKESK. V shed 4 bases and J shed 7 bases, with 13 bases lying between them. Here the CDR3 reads CASSPYGMGGELFF. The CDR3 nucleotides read TGTGCCAGCAGCCCCTACGGGATGGGCGGGGAGCTGTTTTTT.

DNA of the CDR3: TGTGCCAGCAGCAAGGACAGGCGTAATCAGCCCCAGCATTTT. It yields the protein CASSKDRRNQPQHF. The rearrangement uses TRBV6-1 and TRBJ1-5, with 7 bases lining up with TRBD1. The CDR3 loop spans 14 amino acids. V trimming: 6 bases; J trimming: 4 bases; junction bases outside the gene matches: 6. CDR1 MNHNS and CDR2 SASEGT come from the germline V gene.

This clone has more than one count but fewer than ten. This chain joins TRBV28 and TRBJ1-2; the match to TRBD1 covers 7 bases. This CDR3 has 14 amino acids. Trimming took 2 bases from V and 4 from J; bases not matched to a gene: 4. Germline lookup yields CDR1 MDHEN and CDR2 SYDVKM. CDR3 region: CASSLRGRGYGYTF. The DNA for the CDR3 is TGTGCCAGCAGTTTAAGGGGGCGCGGCTATGGCTACACCTTC.

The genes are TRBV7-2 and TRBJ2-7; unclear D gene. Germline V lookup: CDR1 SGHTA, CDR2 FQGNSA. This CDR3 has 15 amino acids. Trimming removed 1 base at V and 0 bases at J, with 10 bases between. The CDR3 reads CASSLVPASSYEQYF. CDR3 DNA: TGTGCCAGCAGCTTAGTACCAGCGTCCTCCTACGAGCAGTACTTC.

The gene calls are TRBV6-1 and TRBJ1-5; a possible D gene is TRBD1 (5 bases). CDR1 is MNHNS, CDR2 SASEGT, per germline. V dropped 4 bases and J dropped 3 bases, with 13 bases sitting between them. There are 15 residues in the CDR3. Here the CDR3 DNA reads TGTGCCAGCAGTGGCAGGGAGGTGAACAATCAGCCCCAGCATTTT. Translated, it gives CASSGREVNNQPQHF.

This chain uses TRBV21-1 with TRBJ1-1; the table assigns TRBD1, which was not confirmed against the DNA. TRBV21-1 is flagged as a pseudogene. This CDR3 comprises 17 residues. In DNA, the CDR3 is TGTGCCAGCAGCAAAAAAAGACTGGGACAGGGGGACGCTGAAGCTTTCTTT. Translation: CASSKKRLGQGDAEAFF.

For the CDR3, the DNA is TGTGCCAGCAGCTTAGACAGGGGGGATGAAAAACTGTTTTTT. This translates into CASSLDRGDEKLFF. The rearrangement uses TRBV5-4 and TRBJ1-4; TRBD1 agrees at 9 bases. The J segment lost 6 bases and the V segment lost 2 bases, leaving 2 bases of the junction unmatched. The CDR3 spans 14 residues. Germline loops: CDR1 SGHNT, CDR2 YYREEE (reference sequence). Using reference TRBV5-4 and TRBJ1-4 for the parts outside the CDR3, the full variable domain is ETGVTQSPTHLIKTRGQQVTLRCSSQSGHNTVSWYQQALGQGPQFIFQYYREEENGRGNFPPRFSGLQFPNYSSELNVNALELDDSALYLCASSLDRGDEKLFFGSGTQLSVL.

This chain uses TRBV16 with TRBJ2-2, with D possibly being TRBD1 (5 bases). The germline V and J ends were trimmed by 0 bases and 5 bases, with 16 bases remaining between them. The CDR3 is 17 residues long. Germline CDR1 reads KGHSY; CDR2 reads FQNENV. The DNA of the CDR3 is TGTGCCAGCAGCCAATCTGTTTCAGGGCGAGGTACCGGGGAGCTGTTTTTT. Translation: CASSQSVSGRGTGELFF. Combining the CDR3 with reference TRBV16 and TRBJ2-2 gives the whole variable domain GEEVAQTPKHLVRGEGQKAKLYCAPIKGHSYVFWYQQVLKNEFKFLISFQNENVFDETGMPKERFSAKCLPNSPCSLEIQATKLEDSAVYFCASSQSVSGRGTGELFFGEGSRLTVL.

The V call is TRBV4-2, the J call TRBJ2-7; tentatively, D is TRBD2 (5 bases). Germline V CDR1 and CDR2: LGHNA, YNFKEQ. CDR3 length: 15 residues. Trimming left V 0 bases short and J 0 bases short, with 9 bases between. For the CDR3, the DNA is TGTGCCAGCAGCCAAGACGGGGAGAGCTCCTACGAGCAGTACTTC. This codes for CASSQDGESSYEQYF.

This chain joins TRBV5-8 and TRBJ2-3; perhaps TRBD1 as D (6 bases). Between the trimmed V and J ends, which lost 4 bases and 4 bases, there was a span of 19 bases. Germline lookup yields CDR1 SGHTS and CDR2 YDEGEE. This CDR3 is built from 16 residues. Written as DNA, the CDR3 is TGTGCCAGCAGCGCCCGAGGACAGTCAGCCGCAGATACGCAGTATTTT. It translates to CASSARGQSAADTQYF.

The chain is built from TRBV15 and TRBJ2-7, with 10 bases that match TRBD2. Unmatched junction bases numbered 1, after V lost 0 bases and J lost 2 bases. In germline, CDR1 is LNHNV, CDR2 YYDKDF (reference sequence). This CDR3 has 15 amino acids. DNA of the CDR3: TGTGCCACCAGCAGAGAACTAGCGGGGACCTACGAGCAGTACTTC. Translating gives CATSRELAGTYEQYF. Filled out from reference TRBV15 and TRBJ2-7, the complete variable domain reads DAMVIQNPRYQVTQFGKPVTLSCSQTLNHNVMYWYQQKSSQAPKLLFHYYDKDFNNEADTPDNFQSRRPNTSFCFLDIRSPGLGDTAMYLCATSRELAGTYEQYFGPGTRLTVT.

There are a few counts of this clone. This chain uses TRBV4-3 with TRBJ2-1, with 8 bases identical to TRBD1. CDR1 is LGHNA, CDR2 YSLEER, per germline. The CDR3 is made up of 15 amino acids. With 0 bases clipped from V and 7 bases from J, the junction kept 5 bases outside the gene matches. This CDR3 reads CASSQETGERNEQFF. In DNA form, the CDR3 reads TGCGCCAGCAGCCAAGAGACAGGGGAGAGGAATGAGCAGTTCTTC.

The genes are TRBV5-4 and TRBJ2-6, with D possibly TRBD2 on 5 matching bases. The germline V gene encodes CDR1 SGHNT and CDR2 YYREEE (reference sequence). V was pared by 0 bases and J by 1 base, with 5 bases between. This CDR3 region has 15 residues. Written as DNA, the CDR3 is TGTGCCAGCAGCTTGGCGGGATCTGGGGCCAACGTCCTGACTTTC. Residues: CASSLAGSGANVLTF.

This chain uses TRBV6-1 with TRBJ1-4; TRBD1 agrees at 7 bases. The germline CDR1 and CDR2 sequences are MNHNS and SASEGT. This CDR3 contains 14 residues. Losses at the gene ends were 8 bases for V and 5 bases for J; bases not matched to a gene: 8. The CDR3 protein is CASEMTGNNEKLFF. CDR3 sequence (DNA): TGTGCCAGCGAAATGACAGGGAACAATGAAAAACTGTTTTTT.

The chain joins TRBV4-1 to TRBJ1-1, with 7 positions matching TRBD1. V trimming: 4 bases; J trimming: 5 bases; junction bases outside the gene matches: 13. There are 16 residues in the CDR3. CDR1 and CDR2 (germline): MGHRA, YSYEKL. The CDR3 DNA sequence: TGCGCCAGCAGCCTCGAACCCGGGACAGCGAAAACTGAAGCTTTCTTT. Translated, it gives CASSLEPGTAKTEAFF.

DNA of the CDR3: TGTGCCAGCTTTGGAGGCTCTGGGGCCAACGTCCTGACTTTC. Translation: CASFGGSGANVLTF. J is TRBJ2-6 and V is TRBV18; D is perhaps TRBD2 (5 bases). CDR1 is KGHSH, CDR2 LQKENI, per germline. CDR3 length equals 14 residues. Trimming left V 7 bases short and J 0 bases short, with 7 bases between.

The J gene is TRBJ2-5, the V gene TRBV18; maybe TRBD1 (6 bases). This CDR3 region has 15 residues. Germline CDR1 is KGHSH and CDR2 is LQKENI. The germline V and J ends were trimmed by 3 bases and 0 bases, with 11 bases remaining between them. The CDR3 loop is CASSPGANYQETQYF. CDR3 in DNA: TGTGCCAGCTCACCGGGGGCAAACTACCAAGAGACCCAGTACTTC.